This TCR beta chain is drawn from a study of OX40 agonist ivuxolimab in advanced cancers. The overall study: Dosing consisted of intravenous ivuxolimab at 0.01 to 10 mg/kg every 2 weeks. Partial responses were observed in three patients, of whom one had hepatocellular carcinoma and two had cutaneous melanoma.

The repertoire was sequenced with immunoSEQ multiplex PCR; TCRdb's copy has only in-frame clones and lacks some. The sample lists approximately 77,000 clones, around 93% seen once, with 0.32% in the top ten. With regard to this clone: As yet, its antigen is unknown.

Germline V gene sequence: CDR1 MDHEN, CDR2 SYDVKM. V was cut by 7 bases and J by 0 bases, with 9 bases left in between. The CDR3 length is 14 residues. Regarding the study as a whole: The 0.1-3.0 mg/kg partial responders had among the lowest clonal expansion. No determination was made of the antigen specificity of the expanded peripheral T cells.

The sequence was collected from an adult with an advanced solid tumor such as melanoma, head and neck, liver or kidney cancer. Specimen: CD4+ or CD8+ T cells sorted from blood, collected in a trial of the OX40 agonist ivuxolimab. The chain combines TRBV28 with TRBJ1-4, with D possibly TRBD1 on 5 matching bases. The CDR3 DNA follows: TGTGCCAGCATGGTGGGGGCAACTAATGAAAAACTGTTTTTT. Translating gives CASMVGATNEKLFF.